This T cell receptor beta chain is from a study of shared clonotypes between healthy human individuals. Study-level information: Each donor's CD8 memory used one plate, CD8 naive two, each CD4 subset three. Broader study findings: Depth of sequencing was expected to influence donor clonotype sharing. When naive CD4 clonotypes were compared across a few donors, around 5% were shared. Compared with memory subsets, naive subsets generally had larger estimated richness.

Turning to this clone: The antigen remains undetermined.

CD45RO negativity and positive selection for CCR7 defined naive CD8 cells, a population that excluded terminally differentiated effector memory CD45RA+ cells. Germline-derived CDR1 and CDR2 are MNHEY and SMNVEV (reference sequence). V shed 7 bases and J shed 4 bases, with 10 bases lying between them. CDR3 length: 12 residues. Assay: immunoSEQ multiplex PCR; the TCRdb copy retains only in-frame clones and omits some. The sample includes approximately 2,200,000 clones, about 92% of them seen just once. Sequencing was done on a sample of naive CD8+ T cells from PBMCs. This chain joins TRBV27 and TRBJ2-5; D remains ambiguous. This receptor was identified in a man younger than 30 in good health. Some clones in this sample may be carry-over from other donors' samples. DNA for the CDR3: TGTGCCAGCACCACCATGGGAGAGACCCAGTACTTC. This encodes CASTTMGETQYF.